Described below is a single T cell receptor (beta chain) sequence and its context. Original analysis: Nucleated cell number was recorded as an estimate derived from reference gene primer amplification. Using immunoSEQ multiplex PCR, the repertoire was profiled, and TCRdb retains in-frame clones only, with some absent. V, J and clone size reflect that table, while D and trimming were determined from the DNA. The sample yields hundreds of thousands of clones, about 85% seen once. Clinical history as reported by participants underpinned cohort assignment. Trimming took 3 bases from V and 0 from J; bases not matched to a gene: 13. CDR1 is SGHDN, CDR2 FVKESK, per germline. The CDR3 runs 19 residues. The sample belongs to a study of blood T cell repertoires in COVID-19. Looking at the study overall: PBMCs, B-cell-depleted T cells, or T cells provided the cDNA or gDNA that made up the material.

The rearrangement links TRBV14 to TRBJ2-1; 8 bases line up with TRBD2. This clonotype was obtained from a woman aged 30 to 39 who had been exposed to COVID-19. The sample comprised PBMCs or T cells enriched from blood (not recorded which). CDR3 DNA: TGTGCCAGCAGCCACGAGCCCTTGGGACTAGGCCACTCCTACAATGAGCAGTTCTTC. This encodes CASSHEPLGLGHSYNEQFF. Drawing the rest from reference TRBV14 and TRBJ2-1, the complete variable domain is EAGVTQFPSHSVIEKGQTVTLRCDPISGHDNLYWYRRVMGKEIKFLLHFVKESKQDESGMPNNRFLAERTGGTYSTLKVQPAELEDSGVYFCASSHEPLGLGHSYNEQFFGPGTRLTVL.